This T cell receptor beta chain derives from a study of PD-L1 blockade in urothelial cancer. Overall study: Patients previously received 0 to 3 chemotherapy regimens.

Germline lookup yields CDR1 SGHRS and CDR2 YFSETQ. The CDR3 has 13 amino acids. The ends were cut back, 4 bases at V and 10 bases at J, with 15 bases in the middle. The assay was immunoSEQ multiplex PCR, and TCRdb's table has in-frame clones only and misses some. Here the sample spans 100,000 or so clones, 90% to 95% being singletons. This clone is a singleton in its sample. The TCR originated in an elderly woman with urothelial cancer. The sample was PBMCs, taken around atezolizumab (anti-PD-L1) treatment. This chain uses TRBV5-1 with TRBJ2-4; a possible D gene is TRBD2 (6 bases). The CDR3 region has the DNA TGCGCCAGCAGCCTGGGGCAGGGAGGAATTCAGTACTTC. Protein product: CASSLGQGGIQYF.